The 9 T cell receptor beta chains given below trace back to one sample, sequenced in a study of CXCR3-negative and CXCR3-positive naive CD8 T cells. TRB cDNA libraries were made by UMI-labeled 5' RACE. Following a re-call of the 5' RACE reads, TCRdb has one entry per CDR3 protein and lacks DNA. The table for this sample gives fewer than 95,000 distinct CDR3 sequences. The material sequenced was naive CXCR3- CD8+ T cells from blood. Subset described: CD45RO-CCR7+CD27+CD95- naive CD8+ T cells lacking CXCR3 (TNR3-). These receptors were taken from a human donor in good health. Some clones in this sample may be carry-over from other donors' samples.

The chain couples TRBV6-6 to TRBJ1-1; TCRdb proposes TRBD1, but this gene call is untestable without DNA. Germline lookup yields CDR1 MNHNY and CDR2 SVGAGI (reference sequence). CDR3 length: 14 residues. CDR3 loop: CASSILQALDEALF.

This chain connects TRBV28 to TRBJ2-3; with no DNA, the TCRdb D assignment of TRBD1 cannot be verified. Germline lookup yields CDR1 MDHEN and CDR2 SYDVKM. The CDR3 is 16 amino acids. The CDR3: CASSLSTAPGTDTQYF.

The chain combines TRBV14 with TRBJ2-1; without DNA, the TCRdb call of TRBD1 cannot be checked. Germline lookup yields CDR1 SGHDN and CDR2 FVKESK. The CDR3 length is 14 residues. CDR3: CASSQDREGNEQFF.

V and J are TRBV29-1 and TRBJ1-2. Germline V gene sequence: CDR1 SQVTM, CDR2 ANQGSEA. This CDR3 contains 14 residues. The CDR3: CSVLAPNSNYGYTF. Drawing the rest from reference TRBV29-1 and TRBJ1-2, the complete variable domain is SAVISQKPSRDICQRGTSLTIQCQVDSQVTMMFWYRQQPGQSLTLIATANQGSEATYESGFVIDKFPISRPNLTFSTLTVSNMSPEDSSIYLCSVLAPNSNYGYTFGSGTRLTVV.

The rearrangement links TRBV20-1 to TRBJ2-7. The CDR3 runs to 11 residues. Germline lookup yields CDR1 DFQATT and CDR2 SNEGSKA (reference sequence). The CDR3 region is CSVGDSLEQYF.

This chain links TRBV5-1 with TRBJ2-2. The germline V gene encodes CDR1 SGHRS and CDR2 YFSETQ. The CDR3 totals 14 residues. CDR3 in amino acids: CASSLEPFTGELFF.

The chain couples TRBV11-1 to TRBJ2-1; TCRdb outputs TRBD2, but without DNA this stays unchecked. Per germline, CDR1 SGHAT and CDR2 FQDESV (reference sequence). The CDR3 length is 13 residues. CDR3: CAGRLAGGNEQFF.

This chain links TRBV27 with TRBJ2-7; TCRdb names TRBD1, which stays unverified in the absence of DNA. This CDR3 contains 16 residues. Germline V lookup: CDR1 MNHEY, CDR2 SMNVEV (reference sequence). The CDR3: CASSLSRGDLGYEQYF.

The CDR3 loop reads CASSFGAVNQPQHF. The chain employs TRBV12-3 or TRBV12-4 and TRBJ1-5; TCRdb's assignment of TRBD1 cannot be checked, as there is no DNA. The CDR3 is 14 amino acids.